This T cell receptor beta chain was sequenced in a study of T cells in tuberculosis. General study points: Smaller distances to GMM-specific TCRs suggested their expansion in active tuberculosis.

Time point meaning: new active TB diagnosis, blood taken before or within 7 days of starting treatment. The assay was immunoSEQ multiplex PCR, and TCRdb's table has in-frame clones only and misses some. The data contain some 31,000 clones, about 90% of them seen just once; the ten biggest clones take up around 7%. The germline gives CDR1 SGHRS, CDR2 YFSETQ. With 0 bases clipped from V and 5 bases from J, the junction kept 6 bases outside the gene matches. CDR3 size: 18 residues. In regard to this clone: Its antigen remains unknown.

Sequencing used PBMCs, obtained at tuberculosis diagnosis. This sequence was found in an adult with tuberculosis. The chain uses TRBV5-1 and TRBJ2-3, with 16 bases lining up with TRBD2. The CDR3 DNA sequence: TGCGCCAGCAGCTTGGTTCCGGGACTAGCGGGAGGGCAAGATACGCAGTATTTT. This gives the protein CASSLVPGLAGGQDTQYF.